This T cell receptor (beta chain) was recovered during a study of cytomegalovirus exposure and HLA in healthy donors. Overall study: As an earlier analysis found, roughly 180 million T cells yielded about 100 million unique TCR beta sequences.

Those who donated were healthy bone marrow donors. This PCR relied on a set of 60 Vbeta primers and 13 Jbeta primers. Some clones are missing from TCRdb's copy, which holds only in-frame ones; the method was immunoSEQ multiplex PCR. The sample gives over 120,000 clones, 78% of which show up once; roughly 2.4% is in the top ten. Losses at the gene ends were 4 bases for V and 5 bases for J; bases not matched to a gene: 10. The V gene's germline CDR1 is KGHSH and CDR2 LQKENI. This CDR3 has 17 residues. The sequencing input was PBMCs. This clonotype was sampled from a woman between 18 and 29 years old in good health and CMV-seropositive. The rearrangement links TRBV18 to TRBJ2-3; 12 bases match TRBD2. The CDR3 bases are TGTGCCAGCTCACTCGATCTAGCGGGGGGGCCGCAAGATACGCAGTATTTT. This gives the protein CASSLDLAGGPQDTQYF. Combining the CDR3 with reference TRBV18 and TRBJ2-3 gives the whole variable domain NAGVMQNPRHLVRRRGQEARLRCSPMKGHSHVYWYRQLPEEGLKFMVYLQKENIIDESGMPKERFSAEFPKEGPSILRIQQVVRGDSAAYFCASSLDLAGGPQDTQYFGPGTRLTVL.